This section outlines one T cell receptor beta chain sequence together with its context. The sample belongs to a study of blood T cell repertoires in COVID-19. Using immunoSEQ multiplex PCR, the repertoire was profiled, and TCRdb retains in-frame clones only, with some absent. The data contain more than 200,000 clones, around 89% of them singletons. The CDR3 runs to 15 residues. Trimming at V came to 7 bases and at J to 4 bases, leaving 10 bases not matched to a gene. Per the germline V gene, CDR1 is MNHEY and CDR2 is SVGAGI. This TCR was recovered from a woman under 40 who had recovered from COVID-19. Sequenced sample: PBMCs or T cells enriched from blood (not recorded which). The rearrangement uses TRBV6-5 and TRBJ2-1; 7 bases align to TRBD2. CDR3 sequence reads: CASTYGTKRYNEQFF. CDR3 sequence (DNA): TGTGCCAGCACCTACGGGACTAAGCGGTACAATGAGCAGTTCTTC.